The T cell receptor beta chain under discussion was sequenced for a study of blood T cell repertoires in COVID-19. V was cut by 8 bases and J by 1 base, with 14 bases left in between. The CDR3 is made up of 14 amino acids. Germline assignment: CDR1 LNHDA and CDR2 SQIVND (reference sequence). TCRdb's table, derived via immunoSEQ multiplex PCR, lists solely in-frame clones and lacks some. The table lists over 200,000 clones, roughly 85% of them singletons. The TCR sequence derives from a man younger than 40 who had recovered from COVID-19. The chain is built from TRBV19 and TRBJ1-1; D possibly corresponds to TRBD1 (6 bases). Input material: PBMCs or T cells enriched from blood (not recorded which). The CDR3 is CASEYGQPNTEAFF. In DNA form, the CDR3 reads TGTGCCAGTGAATATGGACAGCCGAACACTGAAGCTTTCTTT.